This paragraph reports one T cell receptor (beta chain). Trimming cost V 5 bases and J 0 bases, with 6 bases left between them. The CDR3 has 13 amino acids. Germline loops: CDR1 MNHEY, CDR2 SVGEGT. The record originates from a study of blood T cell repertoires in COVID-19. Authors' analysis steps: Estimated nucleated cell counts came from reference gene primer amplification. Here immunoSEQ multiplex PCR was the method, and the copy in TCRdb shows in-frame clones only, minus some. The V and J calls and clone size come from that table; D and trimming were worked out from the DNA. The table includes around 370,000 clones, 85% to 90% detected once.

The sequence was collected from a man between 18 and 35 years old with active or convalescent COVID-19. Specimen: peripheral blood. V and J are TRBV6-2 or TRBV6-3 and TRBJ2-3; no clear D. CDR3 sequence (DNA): TGTGCCAGCAGTCGGAGTAGCACAGATACGCAGTATTTT. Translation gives CASSRSSTDTQYF.